This entry features one TCR beta chain sequence. No antigen is known for it. The data are from a study of cytomegalovirus exposure and HLA in healthy donors. Study as a whole: Drawn from HLA-typed donors, about 85 million unique TCRs were held in an early data release.

Study-wide points: A previous analysis found most TCR beta V segments productive roughly 90% or roughly 30% of the time.

CDR3 length equals 15 residues. V shed 1 base and J shed 2 bases, with 12 bases lying between them. CDR1 is LNHDA, CDR2 SQIVND, per germline (reference sequence). The PCR used 60 Vbeta and 13 Jbeta primers. The protocol was immunoSEQ multiplex PCR, while the TCRdb copy is restricted to in-frame clones and leaves out a portion. The sample records 100,000 to 150,000 clones, over 70% being singletons. The clonotype originates from a woman aged 18-29 years in good health and CMV-seronegative. The chain couples TRBV19 to TRBJ2-7; no definite D call. The sample comprised PBMCs. The CDR3 protein is CASSIAPGETYEQYF. The CDR3 DNA is TGTGCCAGTAGTATAGCCCCTGGAGAAACCTACGAGCAGTACTTC.